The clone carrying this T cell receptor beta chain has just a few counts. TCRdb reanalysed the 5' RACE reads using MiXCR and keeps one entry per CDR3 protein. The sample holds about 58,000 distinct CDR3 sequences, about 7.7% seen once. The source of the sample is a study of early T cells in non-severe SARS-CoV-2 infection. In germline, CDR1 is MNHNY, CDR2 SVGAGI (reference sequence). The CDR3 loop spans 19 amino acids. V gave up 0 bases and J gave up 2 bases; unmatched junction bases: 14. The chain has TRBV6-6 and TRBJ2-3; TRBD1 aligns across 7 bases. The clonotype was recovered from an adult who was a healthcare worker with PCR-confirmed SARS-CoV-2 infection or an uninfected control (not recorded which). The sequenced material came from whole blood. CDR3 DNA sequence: TGTGCCAGCAGTTACTCTCTTGACCCGGGACAGACAGACACAGATACGCAGTATTTT. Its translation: CASSYSLDPGQTDTDTQYF.